This is a list of T cell receptor beta chains from one sample in a study of shared clonotypes between healthy human individuals. Only in-frame clones appear in the TCRdb table, and some are missing; sequencing was by immunoSEQ multiplex PCR. The sample holds about 2.3 million clones, roughly 92% seen once. The specimen was naive CD4+ T cells from PBMCs. The source of these receptors is a man in his late teens or twenties in good health. Some clones in this sample may be carry-over from other donors' samples. Each CDR3 is given with its conserved first and last residue.

V	J	CDR3
TRBV5-4	TRBJ2-5	CASTPGGVRETQYF
TRBV28	TRBJ2-7	CASTPSHRSSYEQYF
TRBV7-9	TRBJ2-3	CASRDRGDTQYF
TRBV7-3	TRBJ2-2	CASSWTGDTGELFF
TRBV25-1	TRBJ2-7	CASGTTPGQGDYEQYF
TRBV7-2	TRBJ2-1	CASSSPRLAGEGEQFF
TRBV7-8	TRBJ1-5	CASSLDPSNQPQHF
TRBV6-6	TRBJ1-2	CASREGIYGYTF
TRBV10-3	TRBJ2-1	CAISESGVEGEQFF
TRBV7-9	TRBJ1-5	CASSAGGGRNQPQHF
TRBV28	TRBJ2-3	CASSLVGPREDTQYF
TRBV7-2	TRBJ1-5	CASSLGTGNQPQHF
TRBV18	TRBJ2-7	CASSLGGEVYVYEQYF
TRBV15	TRBJ1-4	CATSRKRTGNEKLFF
TRBV6-5	TRBJ2-5	CASSYSGPGSIETQYF
TRBV6-6	TRBJ1-1	CASNPAWGGDEAFF
TRBV11-2	TRBJ2-1	CASSTGLAGGVSYNEQFF
TRBV27	TRBJ2-4	CASSSPSRTGRAKNIQYF
TRBV4-3	TRBJ2-1	CASSLPGTSDVNEQFF
TRBV27	TRBJ2-7	CASTGTGGPYEQYF
TRBV5-1	TRBJ2-3	CASSWGSDTQYF
TRBV6-1	TRBJ2-1	CASSEVSGSYNEQFF
TRBV5-6	TRBJ2-4	CASSFLAGTNIQYF
TRBV7-9	TRBJ2-7	CASSLVWGEQYF
TRBV7-2	TRBJ1-1	CASSLRGGTEAFF
TRBV11-3	TRBJ2-7	CASSRGSSYEQYF
TRBV30	TRBJ1-5	CAWSRTETGPQHF
TRBV28	TRBJ2-3	CASSFNLPGADTQYF
TRBV9	TRBJ2-2	CASSPRTGNTGELFF
TRBV2	TRBJ2-7	CASRRDRDGSFSYEQYF
TRBV5-6	TRBJ1-3	CASSLGGAGNTIYF
TRBV28	TRBJ2-7	CASSLRLAAAYEQYF
TRBV2	TRBJ1-3	CASSLGGAGNTIYF
TRBV25-1	TRBJ1-3	CASRQQGNTIYF
TRBV27	TRBJ2-1	CASSFNRDYGANEQFF
TRBV6-5	TRBJ1-6	CASSLRDRGSPLHF
TRBV7-8	TRBJ1-1	CASSLRGGNGNTEAFF
TRBV19	TRBJ1-4	CASGQATNEKLFF
TRBV2	TRBJ2-2	CASSGWDVNTGELFF
TRBV5-1	TRBJ1-1	CASSLQPMNTEAFF
TRBV10-1	TRBJ2-2	CASSESTRGLAGDTGELFF
TRBV27	TRBJ2-7	CASSNQLAGDFYEQYF
TRBV2	TRBJ2-3	CASSITDTQYF
TRBV6-5	TRBJ1-5	CASSYSGPMDNQPQHF
TRBV5-6	TRBJ2-7	CASSLGVRGTPQYF
TRBV5-4	TRBJ2-2	CASSGLAGDGAGELFF
TRBV9	TRBJ2-5	CASSVDRRYQETQYF
TRBV20-1	TRBJ1-1	CSAGRNTEAFF
TRBV29-1	TRBJ2-7	CSGASFHSGRSSEQYF
TRBV5-1	TRBJ2-2	CASSTTSNTGELFF
TRBV9	TRBJ2-5	CASSASSSGGETQYF
TRBV5-6	TRBJ2-7	CASSLPPGGRGAHEQYF